Listed below are T cell receptor beta chains from one sample, sequenced in a study of control samples from healthy donors and cancer patients. Profiling relied on immunoSEQ multiplex PCR, and the TCRdb table lists in-frame clones only, not all of them. The sample lists 100,000 or so clones; roughly 90% were seen once. Sequencing was carried out using blood. The origin of the receptors is a woman in her twenties or thirties in good health. Both conserved end residues are part of each CDR3. A D gene is named only where the DNA matches it firmly. Rows give clone size only sometimes, using once, few, many, or a class for an expanded clone.

-	TRBV28	TRBJ2-5	once	CATGKETQYF	TGTGCGACCGGAAAAGAGACCCAGTACTTC
-	TRBV3-1/TRBV3-2	TRBJ2-3	-	CASSQHVPGLTSSSTDTQYF	TGTGCCAGCAGCCAACACGTACCGGGGCTCACTAGCTCTAGCACAGATACGCAGTATTTT
-	TRBV29-1	TRBJ1-4	-	CSASRDKWEKLFF	TGCAGCGCGAGCAGGGACAAATGGGAAAAACTGTTTTTT
TRBD2	TRBV2	TRBJ2-3	-	CASASGGSTDTQYF	TGTGCCAGCGCGAGCGGGGGGAGCACAGATACGCAGTATTTT
-	TRBV6-5	TRBJ1-5	-	CASTARRLQPQHF	TGTGCCAGCACCGCCCGGAGGCTCCAGCCCCAGCATTTT
-	TRBV7-8	TRBJ1-1	-	CASSFVREAEAFF	TGTGCCAGCAGCTTCGTCAGGGAGGCTGAAGCTTTCTTT
-	TRBV6-5	TRBJ2-7	-	CASSHRDGYEQYF	TGTGCCAGCAGTCACCGGGACGGATACGAGCAGTACTTC
-	TRBV10-3	TRBJ1-1	-	CAISYREGDTEAFF	TGTGCCATCAGCTACAGGGAGGGGGACACTGAAGCTTTCTTT
-	TRBV14	TRBJ2-7	-	CASSQEGRGYEQYF	TGTGCCAGCAGCCAAGAAGGCAGGGGCTACGAGCAGTACTTC
TRBD1	TRBV18	TRBJ2-7	-	CASSVGTVSNYEQYF	TGTGCCAGCTCAGTCGGGACAGTCTCTAACTACGAGCAGTACTTC
-	TRBV5-4	TRBJ2-4	-	CASSLAGYFGIQYF	TGTGCCAGCAGCTTGGCAGGCTACTTCGGCATTCAGTACTTC
-	TRBV11-2	TRBJ1-3	-	CASSQSLGNTIYF	TGTGCCAGCAGCCAATCGCTTGGAAACACCATATATTTT
-	TRBV2	TRBJ1-5	-	CASSEALNGDQPQHF	TGTGCCAGCAGTGAAGCGCTGAACGGGGATCAGCCCCAGCATTTT
TRBD1	TRBV19	TRBJ2-7	-	CASSSWTGGSYEQYF	TGTGCCAGTAGTTCATGGACAGGGGGCTCCTACGAGCAGTACTTC
-	TRBV9	TRBJ2-5	-	CASSVGGSENRETQYF	TGTGCCAGCAGCGTAGGTGGGTCAGAGAATAGGGAGACCCAGTACTTC
-	TRBV30	TRBJ1-5	-	CAWSTLMDQPQHF	TGTGCCTGGAGTACCTTGATGGATCAGCCCCAGCATTTT
-	TRBV18	TRBJ1-1	-	CASSPPNHSGTEAFF	TGTGCCAGCTCACCACCTAACCACTCGGGCACTGAAGCTTTCTTT
-	TRBV2	TRBJ1-4	-	CASSESRRSEKLFF	TGTGCCAGCAGTGAAAGTAGGCGTTCGGAAAAACTGTTTTTT
TRBD1	TRBV5-1	TRBJ1-4	-	CASSAGTVEKLFF	TGCGCCAGCAGCGCGGGGACAGTGGAAAAACTGTTTTTT
-	TRBV19	TRBJ2-3	few	CASSPYIQGADTQYF	TGTGCCAGTAGTCCCTATATACAGGGCGCAGATACGCAGTATTTT